These 26 T cell receptor beta chains were sequenced from one sample in a study of PD-1 blockade in classical Hodgkin lymphoma. The method was immunoSEQ multiplex PCR; TCRdb's version includes in-frame clones alone and lacks a portion of them. The sample has around 30,000 clones, about 86% seen once. Time point noted: cycle 4 day 1 (C4D1), after 5 to 7 weeks of nivolumab. No patient escaped relapse after autologous stem cell transplantation, and brentuximab vedotin exposure varied. From thawed PBMCs, CD4+ T cells were purified using magnetic negative selection. Sequencing used CD4+ T cells from blood, obtained before the fourth cycle of nivolumab. The source of these receptors is a human donor with classical Hodgkin lymphoma.

The V call is TRBV28, the J call TRBJ2-7; D may be TRBD1 (5 bases). Looked up from germline, CDR1 is MDHEN and CDR2 is SYDVKM. V was pared by 5 bases and J by 9 bases, with 23 bases between. The CDR3 contains 15 residues. In DNA form, the CDR3 reads TGTGCCAGCAGTCCCCAAGGGGCAGGGTGGCCAGGGCAGTACTTC. Translating it yields CASSPQGAGWPGQYF. Combining the CDR3 with reference TRBV28 and TRBJ2-7 gives the whole variable domain DVKVTQSSRYLVKRTGEKVFLECVQDMDHENMFWYRQDPGLGLRLIYFSYDVKMKEKGDIPEGYSVSREKKERFSLILESASTNQTSMYLCASSPQGAGWPGQYFGPGTRLTVT.

The V and J genes are TRBV5-8 and TRBJ2-1; D unresolved. The CDR3 covers 15 residues. Germline values: CDR1 SGHTS, CDR2 YDEGEE. Trimming removed 0 bases at V and 3 bases at J, with 10 bases between. This chain's CDR3 is CASSLAGSSYNEQFF. CDR3 sequence (DNA): TGTGCCAGCAGCTTGGCTGGCTCCAGCTACAATGAGCAGTTCTTC.

V usage is TRBV5-5 and J usage is TRBJ2-7, with D tentatively TRBD2 (6 bases). V shed 6 bases and J shed 3 bases, with 19 bases lying between them. The V gene's germline CDR1 is SGHKS and CDR2 YYEKEE (reference sequence). CDR3 size: 15 residues. The CDR3 loop reads CASNALPGLNYEQYF. CDR3 sequence (DNA): TGTGCCAGCAACGCACTCCCGGGACTCAACTACGAGCAGTACTTC.

The chain carries TRBV4-1 and TRBJ2-3, with 8 bases that match TRBD2. Germline V gene data show CDR1 as MGHRA and CDR2 as YSYEKL. This CDR3 comprises 15 residues. J was trimmed by 5 bases and V by 0 bases; bases with no gene match: 4. In DNA form, the CDR3 reads TGCGCCAGCAGCCAAGATTGGCGGGGGGAAGATACGCAGTATTTT. Its translation: CASSQDWRGEDTQYF.

The rearrangement joins TRBV6-5 to TRBJ1-2; the D is unclear. The CDR3 extends over 14 amino acids. V lost 6 bases and J 5 bases, leaving 16 bases between the germline ends. The germline CDR1 and CDR2 sequences are MNHEY and SVGAGI. The CDR3 DNA reads as TGTGCCAGCAGGCCCCTGTCTGGGGTATATGGCTACACCTTC. Protein sequence: CASRPLSGVYGYTF.

The rearrangement uses TRBV5-1 and TRBJ2-7; D not certain. Trimming stripped 1 base from V and 1 base from J, with 21 bases between. The CDR3 is made up of 18 amino acids. CDR1 is SGHRS, CDR2 YFSETQ, per germline. The CDR3 spells CASSLPQTPSMGSYEQYF. The DNA of the CDR3 is TGCGCCAGCAGCTTGCCGCAGACTCCTTCCATGGGTTCCTACGAGCAGTACTTC.

The V and J genes are TRBV6-1 and TRBJ2-1; D not resolved. Trimming removed 1 base at V and 9 bases at J, with 10 bases between. The CDR3 extends over 13 amino acids. Per germline, CDR1 MNHNS and CDR2 SASEGT. The CDR3, as DNA: TGTGCCAGCAGTGAAGAAGACTGGACTGAGCAGTTCTTC. Translated: CASSEEDWTEQFF.

The genes are TRBV18 and TRBJ2-4, with D unresolved. Deletions cut 3 bases from V and 0 bases from J, with 15 bases between. The CDR3 is 17 amino acids. The germline CDR1 and CDR2 sequences are KGHSH and LQKENI. CDR3 in amino acids: CASSPVRSNLAKNIQYF. In DNA, the CDR3 is TGTGCCAGCTCACCGGTGAGGTCTAATTTAGCCAAAAACATTCAGTACTTC.

The gene calls are TRBV19 and TRBJ2-5; 10 nucleotides line up with TRBD1. The CDR3 loop spans 14 amino acids. With V trimmed by 6 bases and J by 5 bases, 6 bases remained unmatched. Looked up from germline, CDR1 is LNHDA and CDR2 is SQIVND (reference sequence). CDR3 in DNA: TGTGCCAGTAGGGGGACAGGGGAGTGGGAGACCCAGTACTTC. It yields the protein CASRGTGEWETQYF.

The chain joins TRBV6-1 to TRBJ1-5, with D unresolved. Per the germline V gene, CDR1 is MNHNS and CDR2 is SASEGT. This CDR3 has 14 residues. Trimming stripped 8 bases from V and 7 bases from J, with 18 bases between. The CDR3 nucleotides are TGTGCCAGCCTTGAGGTTAAGGGAAGACAGCCCCAGCATTTT. This sequence encodes CASLEVKGRQPQHF.

This chain joins TRBV29-1 and TRBJ2-3; 11 positions match TRBD1. The CDR3 length is 15 residues. The germline V gene encodes CDR1 SQVTM and CDR2 ANQGSEA. V lost 4 bases, J lost 2 bases, and 5 bases stayed unmatched. CDR3 nucleotides: TGCAGCGTTGGGACAGGGGGCCCCTTCACAGATACGCAGTATTTT. Amino acids: CSVGTGGPFTDTQYF.

The J gene is TRBJ2-3, the V gene TRBV11-3, with no clear D. CDR1 is SGHNT, CDR2 YENEEA, per germline. This CDR3 has 16 amino acids. Trimming stripped 0 bases from V and 0 bases from J, with 10 bases between. The CDR3 sequence is CASSLDGVASTDTQYF. In DNA, the CDR3 is TGTGCCAGCAGCTTAGATGGGGTAGCCAGCACAGATACGCAGTATTTT.

The chain uses TRBV5-6 and TRBJ1-2, with a weak D call TRBD1 (5 bases). The CDR3 totals 14 residues. Between the trimmed V and J ends, which lost 5 bases and 0 bases, there was a span of 11 bases. The germline gives CDR1 SGHDT, CDR2 YYEEEE. DNA for the CDR3: TGTGCCAGCAGACTAGACAGCGCTAACTATGGCTACACCTTC. Translated, it gives CASRLDSANYGYTF. The full variable domain, rest sourced from reference TRBV5-6 and TRBJ1-2, is DAGVTQSPTHLIKTRGQQVTLRCSPKSGHDTVSWYQQALGQGPQFIFQYYEEEERQRGNFPDRFSGHQFPNYSSELNVNALLLGDSALYLCASRLDSANYGYTFGSGTRLTVV.

V gene TRBV6-6 combines with J gene TRBJ1-1; D is uncertain. The CDR3 runs to 13 residues. V lost 7 bases and J lost 0, with 9 bases in between. Germline CDR1 MNHNY, CDR2 SVGAGI (reference sequence). The CDR3 nucleotides read TGTGCCAGCAACAAGATGATGAACACTGAAGCTTTCTTT. Translating it yields CASNKMMNTEAFF.

The chain combines TRBV6-5 with TRBJ2-7, with 9 bases fitting TRBD2. Germline V CDR1 and CDR2: MNHEY, SVGAGI. J was trimmed by 7 bases and V by 6 bases; bases with no gene match: 7. The CDR3 is 13 residues long. CDR3 sequence reads: CASRKGLAGEQYF. The CDR3 DNA reads as TGTGCCAGCAGGAAGGGGCTAGCGGGAGAGCAGTACTTC.

The CDR3 region is CASSPGQAGNQPQHF. The CDR3 bases are TGTGCCAGCTCACCAGGGCAGGCAGGGAATCAGCCCCAGCATTTT. V usage is TRBV18 and J usage is TRBJ1-5, with D possibly matching TRBD1 (5 bases). The CDR3 extends over 15 amino acids. Trimming stripped 2 bases from V and 4 bases from J, with 12 bases between. Germline assignment: CDR1 KGHSH and CDR2 LQKENI. The full variable domain, with the rest looked up from reference TRBV18 and TRBJ1-5, is NAGVMQNPRHLVRRRGQEARLRCSPMKGHSHVYWYRQLPEEGLKFMVYLQKENIIDESGMPKERFSAEFPKEGPSILRIQQVVRGDSAAYFCASSPGQAGNQPQHFGDGTRLSIL.

This clone was observed once. The V gene is TRBV18, the J gene TRBJ2-2, with 11 bases that match TRBD2. The CDR3 contains 17 residues. Germline values: CDR1 KGHSH, CDR2 LQKENI. V dropped 0 bases and J dropped 2; count of bases not matched to a gene: 2. DNA for the CDR3: TGTGCCAGCTCACCACCTAGCGGGGGGGCCAACACCGGGGAGCTGTTTTTT. The encoded protein is CASSPPSGGANTGELFF. The complete variable domain, with remaining parts taken from reference TRBV18 and TRBJ2-2, reads NAGVMQNPRHLVRRRGQEARLRCSPMKGHSHVYWYRQLPEEGLKFMVYLQKENIIDESGMPKERFSAEFPKEGPSILRIQQVVRGDSAAYFCASSPPSGGANTGELFFGEGSRLTVL.

This clone was observed a single time. This sequence joins TRBV5-1 and TRBJ2-2; 14 bases are shared with TRBD2. Germline V gene sequence: CDR1 SGHRS, CDR2 YFSETQ. V was clipped by 5 bases and J by 8 bases; unmatched bases: 8. The CDR3 contains 16 residues. CDR3 loop: CASRIAGTSGSGELFF. The CDR3 DNA reads as TGCGCCAGCAGAATCGCCGGGACTAGCGGGAGTGGGGAGCTGTTTTTT.

The chain has TRBV7-2 and TRBJ2-7; D may be TRBD1 or TRBD2 (5 bases each). This CDR3 is 14 amino acids long. V was pared by 4 bases and J by 3 bases, with 13 bases between. Germline V gives CDR1 SGHTA, CDR2 FQGNSA. CDR3 in amino acids: CASSYRTVNYEQYF. The CDR3 DNA reads as TGTGCCAGCAGCTACAGGACTGTCAACTACGAGCAGTACTTC.

V is TRBV7-2 and J is TRBJ2-1; 7 bases are a match to TRBD1. The CDR3 totals 14 residues. Germline trimming cut 3 bases from V and 4 bases from J; bases unmatched to any gene: 3. CDR1 SGHTA and CDR2 FQGNSA come from the germline V gene. The CDR3 protein is CASSFPRGYNEQFF. CDR3 sequence (DNA): TGTGCCAGCAGCTTCCCCAGGGGGTACAATGAGCAGTTCTTC.

The chain uses TRBV19 and TRBJ2-6, with D perhaps TRBD2 (5 bases). Germline V gene lookup returns CDR1 LNHDA and CDR2 SQIVND (reference sequence). Trimming pared 6 bases from V and 0 bases from J, leaving 12 bases between. The CDR3 loop spans 16 amino acids. CDR3 protein: CASSYKGSSGANVLTF. Here the CDR3 DNA reads TGTGCCAGTAGCTATAAAGGGAGCTCTGGGGCCAACGTCCTGACTTTC.

This chain uses TRBV29-1 with TRBJ2-7; a weak D match, TRBD2 (5 bases). Germline lookup yields CDR1 SQVTM and CDR2 ANQGSEA. Trimming removed 3 bases from V and 0 bases from J, with 15 bases in between. The CDR3 is 15 amino acids. CDR3 residues: CSVELGRETSYEQYF. CDR3 bases: TGCAGCGTTGAGCTAGGACGGGAAACCTCCTACGAGCAGTACTTC.

This clone has just a few counts. J is TRBJ1-6 and V is TRBV6-1; D not certain. CDR1 and CDR2 (germline): MNHNS, SASEGT. This CDR3 region has 15 residues. The V end lost 3 bases, the J end lost 0 bases, and 6 bases lay between the germline ends. The CDR3 is CASSDTVSYNSPLHF. The CDR3 region has the DNA TGTGCCAGCAGTGATACAGTCTCCTATAATTCACCCCTCCACTTT.

The chain carries TRBV6-1 and TRBJ1-5; D may be TRBD1 (6 bases). The CDR3 is made up of 14 amino acids. Germline loops: CDR1 MNHNS, CDR2 SASEGT. Between the trimmed V and J ends, which lost 2 bases and 3 bases, there was a span of 8 bases. The CDR3 loop is CASSERTDNQPQHF. Written as DNA, the CDR3 is TGTGCCAGCAGTGAAAGGACAGACAATCAGCCCCAGCATTTT.

The gene calls are TRBV4-2 and TRBJ2-3, with 15 positions matching TRBD2. Germline V gene data show CDR1 as LGHNA and CDR2 as YNFKEQ. V trimming: 4 bases; J trimming: 5 bases; junction bases outside the gene matches: 4. This CDR3 contains 16 residues. CDR3 DNA sequence: TGTGCCAGCAGCCCCGGACTAGCGGGGGGGCGAGATACGCAGTATTTT. It specifies CASSPGLAGGRDTQYF.

This clone has a handful of counts. The chain joins TRBV9 to TRBJ2-1, with D unresolved. Trimming pared 3 bases from V and 5 bases from J, leaving 12 bases between. This CDR3 has 14 amino acids. From germline, CDR1 is SGDLS and CDR2 YYNGEE. The CDR3 DNA follows: TGTGCCAGCAGCGCCCTTGGCGGAGACAATGAGCAGTTCTTC. It is translated as CASSALGGDNEQFF.